Following are 9 T cell receptor beta chains from one sample sequenced in a study of CXCR3-negative and CXCR3-positive naive CD8 T cells. Their antigens are not known. Overall study results and limits: CXCR3-positive naive cells carried more hydrophobic TRB CDR3s than CXCR3-negative ones.

UMI-labeled TRB cDNA libraries were prepared by 5' RACE. From its re-call of the 5' RACE reads, TCRdb lists each CDR3 protein once, without DNA. The sample data list some 130,000 distinct CDR3 sequences. The specimen sequenced was naive CXCR3+ CD8+ T cells from blood. As to subset: CD45RO-CCR7+CD27+CD95- naive CD8+ T cells expressing CXCR3 (TNR3+). All receptors derive from a human donor in good health. Some clones in this sample may be carry-over from other donors' samples.

The chain recombines TRBV28 with TRBJ2-3; checking the TCRdb D call of TRBD2 is not possible without DNA. The CDR3 has 11 residues. Per the germline V gene, CDR1 is MDHEN and CDR2 is SYDVKM. The CDR3 spells CASSTRTEVYF.

V gene TRBV13 combines with J gene TRBJ2-7. Germline CDR1 reads PRHDT; CDR2 reads FYEKMQ (reference sequence). The CDR3 is 14 residues long. CDR3: CASALGLAGGEQYF.

V usage is TRBV5-5 and J usage is TRBJ1-5; the TCRdb call, TRBD1, lacks DNA for checking. The CDR3 totals 15 residues. Germline-derived CDR1 and CDR2 are SGHKS and YYEKEE (reference sequence). CDR3 sequence: CASSSGSFSNQPQHF. The full variable domain, its missing parts supplied by reference TRBV5-5 and TRBJ1-5, is DAGVTQSPTHLIKTRGQQVTLRCSPISGHKSVSWYQQVLGQGPQFIFQYYEKEERGRGNFPDRFSARQFPNYSSELNVNALLLGDSALYLCASSSGSFSNQPQHFGDGTRLSIL.

The rearrangement joins TRBV29-1 to TRBJ2-7. Germline V gene data show CDR1 as SQVTM and CDR2 as ANQGSEA. This CDR3 is 13 amino acids long. CDR3 sequence: CSVEAPPAYEQYF.

This sequence joins TRBV6-5 and TRBJ2-7; no DNA is available, so the TRBD1 call from TCRdb remains unchecked. CDR1 is MNHEY, CDR2 SVGAGI, per germline. The CDR3 has 14 residues. The CDR3 loop reads CASAPGTGAYEQYF.

The V gene is TRBV15, the J gene TRBJ2-1. Per the germline V gene, CDR1 is LNHNV and CDR2 is YYDKDF (reference sequence). The length of the CDR3 is 11 residues. CDR3 amino acids: CATSMGNEQFF.

This chain links TRBV12-3 or TRBV12-4 with TRBJ2-3; lacking DNA, the TRBD1 call made by TCRdb goes unchecked. CDR3 length equals 14 residues. The CDR3 here is CASSTGAGTDTQYF.

V is TRBV28 and J is TRBJ1-1. Germline-derived CDR1 and CDR2 are MDHEN and SYDVKM. The CDR3 has 11 amino acids. The CDR3 loop is CASRSNTEAFF.

The V call is TRBV6-5, the J call TRBJ1-1. Germline assignment: CDR1 MNHEY and CDR2 SVGAGI. This CDR3 contains 14 residues. The CDR3 reads CASSISLGLVEAFF.